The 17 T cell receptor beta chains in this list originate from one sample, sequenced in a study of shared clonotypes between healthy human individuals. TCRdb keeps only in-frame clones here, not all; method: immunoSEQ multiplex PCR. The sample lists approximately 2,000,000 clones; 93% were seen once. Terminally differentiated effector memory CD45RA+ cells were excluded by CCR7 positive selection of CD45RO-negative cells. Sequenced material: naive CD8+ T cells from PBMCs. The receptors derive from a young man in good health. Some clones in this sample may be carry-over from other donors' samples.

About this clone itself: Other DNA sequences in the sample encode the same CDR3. The CDR3: CASSLLGNYEQYF. DNA for the CDR3: TGTGCCAGCAGTTTATTAGGTAACTACGAGCAGTACTTC. This rearrangement joins TRBV27 to TRBJ2-7, with D uncertain. This CDR3 spans 13 amino acids. V was clipped by 1 base and J by 3 bases, with 7 bases between them. The V gene's germline CDR1 is MNHEY and CDR2 SMNVEV (reference sequence).

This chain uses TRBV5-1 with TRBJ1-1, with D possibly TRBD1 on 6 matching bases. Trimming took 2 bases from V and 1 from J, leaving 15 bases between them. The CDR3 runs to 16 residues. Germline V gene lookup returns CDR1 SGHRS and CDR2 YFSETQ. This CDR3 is CASSFDPGTQNTEAFF. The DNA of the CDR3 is TGCGCCAGCAGCTTCGACCCCGGGACACAGAACACTGAAGCTTTCTTT.

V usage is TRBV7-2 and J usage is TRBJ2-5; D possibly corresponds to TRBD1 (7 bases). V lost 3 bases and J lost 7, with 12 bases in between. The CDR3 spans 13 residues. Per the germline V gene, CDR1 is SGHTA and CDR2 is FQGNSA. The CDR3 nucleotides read TGTGCCAGCAGCTTCAACAGGGGAGGGACCCAGTACTTC. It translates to CASSFNRGGTQYF.

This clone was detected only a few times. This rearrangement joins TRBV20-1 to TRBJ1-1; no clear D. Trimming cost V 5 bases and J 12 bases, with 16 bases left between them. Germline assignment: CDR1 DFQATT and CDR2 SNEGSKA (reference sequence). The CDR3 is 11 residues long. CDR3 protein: CSAPTSGRTFF. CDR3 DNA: TGCAGTGCTCCGACTTCGGGTAGGACTTTCTTT.

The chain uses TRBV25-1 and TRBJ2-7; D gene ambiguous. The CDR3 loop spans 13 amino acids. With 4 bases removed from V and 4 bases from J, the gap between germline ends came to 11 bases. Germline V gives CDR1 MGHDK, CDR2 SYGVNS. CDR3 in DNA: TGTGCCAGCAGTGGGCTCCTATTGTACGAGCAGTACTTC. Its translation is CASSGLLLYEQYF.

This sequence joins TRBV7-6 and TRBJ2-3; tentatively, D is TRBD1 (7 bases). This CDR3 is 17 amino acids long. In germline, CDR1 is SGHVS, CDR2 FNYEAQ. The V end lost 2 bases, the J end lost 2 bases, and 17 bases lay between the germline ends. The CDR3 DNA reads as TGTGCCAGCAGCTTAACGCCGGGGGACAGAGTCACAGATACGCAGTATTTT. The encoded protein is CASSLTPGDRVTDTQYF.

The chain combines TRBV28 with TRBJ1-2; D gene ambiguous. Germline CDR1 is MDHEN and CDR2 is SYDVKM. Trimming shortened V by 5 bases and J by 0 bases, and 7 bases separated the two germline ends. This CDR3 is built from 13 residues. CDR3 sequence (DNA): TGTGCCAGCAGTGTGTTCTCTAACTATGGCTACACCTTC. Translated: CASSVFSNYGYTF.

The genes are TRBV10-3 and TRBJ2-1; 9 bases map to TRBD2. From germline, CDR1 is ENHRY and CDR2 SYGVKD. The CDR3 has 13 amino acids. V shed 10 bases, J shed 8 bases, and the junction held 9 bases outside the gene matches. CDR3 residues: CASGGLAPYEQFF. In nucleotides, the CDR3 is TGTGCCAGTGGGGGACTAGCCCCCTATGAGCAGTTCTTC.

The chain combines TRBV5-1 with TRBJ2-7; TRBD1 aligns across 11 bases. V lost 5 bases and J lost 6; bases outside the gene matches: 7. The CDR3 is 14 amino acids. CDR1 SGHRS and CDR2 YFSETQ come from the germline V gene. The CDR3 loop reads CASSYGQGAGEQYF. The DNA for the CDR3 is TGCGCCAGCAGTTACGGACAGGGGGCGGGCGAGCAGTACTTC.

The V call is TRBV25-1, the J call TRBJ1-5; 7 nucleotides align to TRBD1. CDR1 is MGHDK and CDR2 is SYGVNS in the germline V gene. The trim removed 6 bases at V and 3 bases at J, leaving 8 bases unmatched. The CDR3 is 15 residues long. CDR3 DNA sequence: TGTGCCAGCAGCCCGGGACAGTTACCCAATCAGCCCCAGCATTTT. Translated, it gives CASSPGQLPNQPQHF.

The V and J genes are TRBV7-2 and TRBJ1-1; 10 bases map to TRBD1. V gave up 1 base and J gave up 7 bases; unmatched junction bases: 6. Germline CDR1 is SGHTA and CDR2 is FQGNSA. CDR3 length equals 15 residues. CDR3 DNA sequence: TGTGCCAGCAGCTTAGTGGGACAGGGGTTGAATGAAGCTTTCTTT. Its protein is CASSLVGQGLNEAFF. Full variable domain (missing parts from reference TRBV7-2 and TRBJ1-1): GAGVSQSPSNKVTEKGKDVELRCDPISGHTALYWYRQSLGQGLEFLIYFQGNSAPDKSGLPSDRFSAERTGGSVSTLTIQRTQQEDSAVYLCASSLVGQGLNEAFFGQGTRLTVV.

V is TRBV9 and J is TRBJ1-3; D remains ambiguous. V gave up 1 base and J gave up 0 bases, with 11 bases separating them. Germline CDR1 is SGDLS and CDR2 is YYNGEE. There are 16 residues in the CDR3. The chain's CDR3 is CASSVTVRTSGNTIYF. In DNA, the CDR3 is TGTGCCAGCAGCGTAACGGTTCGTACCTCTGGAAACACCATATATTTT.

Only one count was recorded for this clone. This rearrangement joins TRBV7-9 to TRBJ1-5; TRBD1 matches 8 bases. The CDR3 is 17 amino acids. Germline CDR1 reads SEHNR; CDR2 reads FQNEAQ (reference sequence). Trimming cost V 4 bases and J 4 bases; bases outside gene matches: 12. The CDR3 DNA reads TGTGCCAGCAGCTCCCTAGGGCGGACAGGGCCTAATCAGCCCCAGCATTTT. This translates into CASSSLGRTGPNQPQHF.

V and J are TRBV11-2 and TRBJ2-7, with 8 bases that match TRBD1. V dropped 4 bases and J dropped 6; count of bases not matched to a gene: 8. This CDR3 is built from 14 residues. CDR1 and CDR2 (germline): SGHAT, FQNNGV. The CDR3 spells CASSWAGQGREQYF. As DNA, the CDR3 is TGTGCCAGCAGCTGGGCCGGACAGGGACGCGAGCAGTACTTC.

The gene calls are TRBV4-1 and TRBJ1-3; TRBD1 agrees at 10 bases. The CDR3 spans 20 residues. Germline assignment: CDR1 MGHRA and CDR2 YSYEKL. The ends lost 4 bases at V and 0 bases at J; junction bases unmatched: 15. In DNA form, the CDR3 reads TGCGCCAGCAGCCCCATGTTGGAGGGACAGGGGTCCTACTCTGGAAACACCATATATTTT. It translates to CASSPMLEGQGSYSGNTIYF.

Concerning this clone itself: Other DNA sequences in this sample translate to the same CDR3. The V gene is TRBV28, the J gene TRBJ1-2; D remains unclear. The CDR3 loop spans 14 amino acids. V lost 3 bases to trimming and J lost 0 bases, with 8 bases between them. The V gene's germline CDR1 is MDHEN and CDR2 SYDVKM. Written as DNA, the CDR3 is TGTGCCAGCAGTTTCGCAGGAACTAACTATGGCTACACCTTC. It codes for CASSFAGTNYGYTF.

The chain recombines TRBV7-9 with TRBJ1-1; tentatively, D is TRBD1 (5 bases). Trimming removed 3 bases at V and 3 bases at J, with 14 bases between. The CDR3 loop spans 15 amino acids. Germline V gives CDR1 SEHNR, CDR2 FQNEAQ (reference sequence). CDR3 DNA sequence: TGTGCCAGCAGCTTGCAACCAGGGCTCGACACTGAAGCTTTCTTT. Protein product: CASSLQPGLDTEAFF.